This T cell receptor (beta chain) was documented in a study of a mutant IDH1 vaccine in newly diagnosed glioma. The overall study: Mean patient age was around 40 years; around 60% were male and around 40% female. Patients previously underwent radiotherapy, temozolomide, or both, and most underwent both.

To note about this clone: What it recognizes is unknown.

Study observations and caveats: The study observed vaccine-induced immune responses in roughly 95% of patients. Apparently, pseudoprogression bore no relation to changes among the top peripheral T cell clonotypes.

Produced via immunoSEQ multiplex PCR; TCRdb's table is partial and in-frame only. The table lists just under 95,000 clones, roughly 80% of them singletons. The time point: baseline, week 1 (first vaccination visit). Treatment of the sample: pre-vaccination baseline after standard-of-care therapy. The sequence came from a woman in her fifties or sixties with glioma. The sample here was PBMCs, taken from a glioma patient treated with radiotherapy, temozolomide or both.

The CDR3 DNA sequence: TGTGCCTGGAGTGGCGGTAGGTGGGCTTATAATTCACCCCTCCACTTT. It translates to CAWSGGRWAYNSPLHF. V usage is TRBV30 and J usage is TRBJ1-6, with no clear D. The germline CDR1 and CDR2 sequences are GTSNPN and SVGIG (reference sequence). V was pared by 1 base and J by 4 bases, with 14 bases between. The CDR3 loop spans 16 amino acids.